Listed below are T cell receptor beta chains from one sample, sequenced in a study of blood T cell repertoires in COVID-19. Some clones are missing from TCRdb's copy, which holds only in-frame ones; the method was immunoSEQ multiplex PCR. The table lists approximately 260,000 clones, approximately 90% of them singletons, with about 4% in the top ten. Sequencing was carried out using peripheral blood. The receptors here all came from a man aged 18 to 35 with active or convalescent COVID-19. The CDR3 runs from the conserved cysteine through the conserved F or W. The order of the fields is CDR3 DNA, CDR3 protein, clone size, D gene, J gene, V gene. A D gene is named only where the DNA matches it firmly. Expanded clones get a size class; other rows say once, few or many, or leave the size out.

CDR3 DNA: TGTGCCAGCAGCAGGACTAGCGGGGGAATGGAGACCCAGTACTTC
CDR3 protein: CASSRTSGGMETQYF
clone size: NA
D gene: TRBD2
J gene: TRBJ2-5
V gene: TRBV9

CDR3 DNA: TGTGCCAGCAGCTTAGGATTCTCCCCAGGGCAGCCCCAGCATTTT
CDR3 protein: CASSLGFSPGQPQHF
clone size: NA
D gene: NA
J gene: TRBJ1-5
V gene: TRBV7-9

CDR3 DNA: TGTGCCAGTAGTATTGACATCTACGGGGCCCAGTACTTC
CDR3 protein: CASSIDIYGAQYF
clone size: NA
D gene: NA
J gene: TRBJ2-5
V gene: TRBV19

CDR3 DNA: TGTGCCAGCAGCGGGCCACCACAAGAGACCCAGTACTTC
CDR3 protein: CASSGPPQETQYF
clone size: once
D gene: NA
J gene: TRBJ2-5
V gene: TRBV9

CDR3 DNA: TGTGCCAGCAGCTCCCCGGGACTAGCGGTTGTAACCGGGGAGCTGTTTTTT
CDR3 protein: CASSSPGLAVVTGELFF
clone size: NA
D gene: TRBD2
J gene: TRBJ2-2
V gene: TRBV6-2/TRBV6-3

CDR3 DNA: TGCGCCAGCAGCTTCGACAGTGGTACGGATGAGCAGTTCTTC
CDR3 protein: CASSFDSGTDEQFF
clone size: NA
D gene: NA
J gene: TRBJ2-1
V gene: TRBV5-1

CDR3 DNA: TGTGCCAGCAGCGAGAGGGACAGGGGGGACGGCTACACCTTC
CDR3 protein: CASSERDRGDGYTF
clone size: NA
D gene: TRBD1
J gene: TRBJ1-2
V gene: TRBV9

CDR3 DNA: TGTGCCAGCAGTTTACTCCTAGCGGGGGCAGAGACCCAGTACTTC
CDR3 protein: CASSLLLAGAETQYF
clone size: NA
D gene: TRBD2
J gene: TRBJ2-5
V gene: TRBV28

CDR3 DNA: TGTGCCAGCAGTGACGGGACAGGAGGAAACACCATATATTTT
CDR3 protein: CASSDGTGGNTIYF
clone size: NA
D gene: TRBD1
J gene: TRBJ1-3
V gene: TRBV9

CDR3 DNA: TGTGCCAGCAGTTTTCGGTGGAATCAGCCCCAGCATTTT
CDR3 protein: CASSFRWNQPQHF
clone size: NA
D gene: NA
J gene: TRBJ1-5
V gene: TRBV12-3/TRBV12-4

CDR3 DNA: TGTGCCAGCAGTTACTCCAGGGCTTTCTTT
CDR3 protein: CASSYSRAFF
clone size: NA
D gene: NA
J gene: TRBJ1-1
V gene: TRBV6-5

CDR3 DNA: TGCGCCAGCAGCCAAGCCACGGTCGGCGAGCAGTACTTC
CDR3 protein: CASSQATVGEQYF
clone size: NA
D gene: NA
J gene: TRBJ2-7
V gene: TRBV4-3

CDR3 DNA: TGTGCCAGCAGGGACAGGGGGCGCCGGGGCAATCAGCCCCAGCATTTT
CDR3 protein: CASRDRGRRGNQPQHF
clone size: NA
D gene: TRBD1
J gene: TRBJ1-5
V gene: TRBV2

CDR3 DNA: TGTGCCAGCAGCTTGGGACTAGCGGGAGACAATGAGCAGTTCTTC
CDR3 protein: CASSLGLAGDNEQFF
clone size: NA
D gene: TRBD2
J gene: TRBJ2-1
V gene: TRBV5-5

CDR3 DNA: TGTGCCAGCAGCGGAGGTTTAGGAGGGACTGAAGCTTTCTTT
CDR3 protein: CASSGGLGGTEAFF
clone size: NA
D gene: NA
J gene: TRBJ1-1
V gene: TRBV3-1/TRBV3-2

CDR3 DNA: TGTGCCAGCCAGGGCTCGGGGGACCCCAACACTGAAGCTTTCTTT
CDR3 protein: CASQGSGDPNTEAFF
clone size: NA
D gene: NA
J gene: TRBJ1-1
V gene: TRBV28

CDR3 DNA: TGTGCCAGCAGTTTAGGCGAGACCCAGTACTTC
CDR3 protein: CASSLGETQYF
clone size: once
D gene: NA
J gene: TRBJ2-5
V gene: TRBV27

CDR3 DNA: TGCGCCAGCAGTCAGTCCCCGACAGATCCAGTAGACTATGGCTACACCTTC
CDR3 protein: CASSQSPTDPVDYGYTF
clone size: NA
D gene: NA
J gene: TRBJ1-2
V gene: TRBV23-1

CDR3 DNA: TGTGCCACCCCGAGCTTAGGGGAAGGCTCCTACAATGAGCAGTTCTTC
CDR3 protein: CATPSLGEGSYNEQFF
clone size: few
D gene: NA
J gene: TRBJ2-1
V gene: TRBV6-4

CDR3 DNA: TGTGCCAGCGCAGATTCGGACACCGTGAGCACTGAAGCTTTCTTT
CDR3 protein: CASADSDTVSTEAFF
clone size: NA
D gene: NA
J gene: TRBJ1-1
V gene: TRBV25-1

CDR3 DNA: TGTGCCAGCAGCTCCAGACTGTATACGCAGTATTTT
CDR3 protein: CASSSRLYTQYF
clone size: NA
D gene: NA
J gene: TRBJ2-3
V gene: TRBV7-9

CDR3 DNA: TGTGCCAGCAGAACAGGGGGCCAAAATTCACCCCTCCACTTT
CDR3 protein: CASRTGGQNSPLHF
clone size: few
D gene: TRBD1
J gene: TRBJ1-6
V gene: TRBV6-5

CDR3 DNA: TGTGCCAGCTCGTCAACCGTGGTGGGGACAGGGAGCGTCAATGAGCAGTTCTTC
CDR3 protein: CASSSTVVGTGSVNEQFF
clone size: NA
D gene: TRBD1
J gene: TRBJ2-1
V gene: TRBV18

CDR3 DNA: TGTGCCAGCAGTGAAGAGGGGGGGACAGGGGGTGAAAAACTGTTTTTT
CDR3 protein: CASSEEGGTGGEKLFF
clone size: NA
D gene: TRBD1
J gene: TRBJ1-4
V gene: TRBV6-1

CDR3 DNA: TGTGCCAGCAGCTCAGGCTTGCGGGATTACAATGAGCAGTTCTTC
CDR3 protein: CASSSGLRDYNEQFF
clone size: NA
D gene: NA
J gene: TRBJ2-1
V gene: TRBV27

CDR3 DNA: TGCGCCAGCAGCTTCAGGGCTGGAAACACCATATATTTT
CDR3 protein: CASSFRAGNTIYF
clone size: NA
D gene: NA
J gene: TRBJ1-3
V gene: TRBV5-1

CDR3 DNA: TGTGCCAGCAGCTTTCAGGGGGCTATCGGGGAGCTGTTTTTT
CDR3 protein: CASSFQGAIGELFF
clone size: few
D gene: TRBD1
J gene: TRBJ2-2
V gene: TRBV11-2

CDR3 DNA: TGTGCCAGCAGCGGGACAGGGGACCACTATGGCTACACCTTC
CDR3 protein: CASSGTGDHYGYTF
clone size: NA
D gene: TRBD1
J gene: TRBJ1-2
V gene: TRBV7-9

CDR3 DNA: TGTGCCAGCAGCCAGAGGGACAGGGCGTCCGGGGAGCTGTTTTTT
CDR3 protein: CASSQRDRASGELFF
clone size: NA
D gene: TRBD1
J gene: TRBJ2-2
V gene: TRBV3-1/TRBV3-2

CDR3 DNA: TGTGCCAGCAGCTTAGGGTGGGGGGGTCGGACTGAAGCTTTCTTT
CDR3 protein: CASSLGWGGRTEAFF
clone size: NA
D gene: NA
J gene: TRBJ1-1
V gene: TRBV7-8

CDR3 DNA: TGCGCCAGCAGCCAAAACAGGTATCAGCCCCAGCATTTT
CDR3 protein: CASSQNRYQPQHF
clone size: NA
D gene: NA
J gene: TRBJ1-5
V gene: TRBV4-3

CDR3 DNA: TGTGCCAGTCGTACAGGGGCCTACCTAGATACGCAGTATTTT
CDR3 protein: CASRTGAYLDTQYF
clone size: NA
D gene: TRBD1
J gene: TRBJ2-3
V gene: TRBV6-5

CDR3 DNA: TGTGCCAGCAGTTCATCCGACAGGGGGCTGTCCTACGAGCAGTACTTC
CDR3 protein: CASSSSDRGLSYEQYF
clone size: NA
D gene: TRBD1
J gene: TRBJ2-7
V gene: TRBV6-6

CDR3 DNA: TGTGCCAGCAGCATCACTAGCAAGGGTGAGCAGTTCTTC
CDR3 protein: CASSITSKGEQFF
clone size: NA
D gene: NA
J gene: TRBJ2-1
V gene: TRBV21-1

CDR3 DNA: TGTGCCAGCAGCAGGGGACTAGCGGGGAGAGATACGCAGTATTTT
CDR3 protein: CASSRGLAGRDTQYF
clone size: NA
D gene: TRBD2
J gene: TRBJ2-3
V gene: TRBV7-3

CDR3 DNA: TGTGCCATCAACGACGGGTTAAATGAAAAACTGTTTTTT
CDR3 protein: CAINDGLNEKLFF
clone size: NA
D gene: NA
J gene: TRBJ1-4
V gene: TRBV10-3

CDR3 DNA: TGTGCTAGCAGCTCAGTGACAGGGACCGGGGAGCTGTTTTTT
CDR3 protein: CASSSVTGTGELFF
clone size: NA
D gene: TRBD1
J gene: TRBJ2-2
V gene: TRBV7-7

CDR3 DNA: TGTGCCAGCAGCTTTACGACAGGGGACAACGAGCAGTTCTTC
CDR3 protein: CASSFTTGDNEQFF
clone size: NA
D gene: TRBD1
J gene: TRBJ2-1
V gene: TRBV7-2

CDR3 DNA: TGCGCCAGCAGCTGGGGACAGGGGGCCGGGGAGCTGTTTTTT
CDR3 protein: CASSWGQGAGELFF
clone size: NA
D gene: TRBD1
J gene: TRBJ2-2
V gene: TRBV5-1

CDR3 DNA: TGTGCCAGCAGTTCGTTAGGGGGGGCAGAGGGCTACACCTTC
CDR3 protein: CASSSLGGAEGYTF
clone size: NA
D gene: NA
J gene: TRBJ1-2
V gene: TRBV28

CDR3 DNA: TGTGCCAGCAGCCAGGTACAGACGAAAGTCCGATATTTT
CDR3 protein: CASSQVQTKVRYF
clone size: NA
D gene: NA
J gene: TRBJ2-3
V gene: TRBV5-6

CDR3 DNA: TGTGCCAGCAGGCCCGGCGAAGGGGGCAACTATGGCTACACCTTC
CDR3 protein: CASRPGEGGNYGYTF
clone size: NA
D gene: TRBD1
J gene: TRBJ1-2
V gene: TRBV2

CDR3 DNA: TGTGCCAGCAGCCCGTCGGGGGAGACCCAGTACTTC
CDR3 protein: CASSPSGETQYF
clone size: NA
D gene: NA
J gene: TRBJ2-5
V gene: TRBV5-5

CDR3 DNA: TGTGCCAGCAGCTATTCTAGCGGCGGGGGGGTTGAGCAGTTCTTC
CDR3 protein: CASSYSSGGGVEQFF
clone size: NA
D gene: TRBD2
J gene: TRBJ2-1
V gene: TRBV14

CDR3 DNA: TGCGCCAGCAGCCAAGCCGGGGACTATAATTCACCCCTCCACTTT
CDR3 protein: CASSQAGDYNSPLHF
clone size: NA
D gene: NA
J gene: TRBJ1-6
V gene: TRBV4-1

CDR3 DNA: TGCGCCAGCAGCCGGGGACTAGCGGGAGTTTCCGGGGAGCTGTTTTTT
CDR3 protein: CASSRGLAGVSGELFF
clone size: NA
D gene: TRBD2
J gene: TRBJ2-2
V gene: TRBV5-1

CDR3 DNA: TGTGCCAGCACTACCCTGGGGGGCACTGAAGCTTTCTTT
CDR3 protein: CASTTLGGTEAFF
clone size: NA
D gene: NA
J gene: TRBJ1-1
V gene: TRBV6-5